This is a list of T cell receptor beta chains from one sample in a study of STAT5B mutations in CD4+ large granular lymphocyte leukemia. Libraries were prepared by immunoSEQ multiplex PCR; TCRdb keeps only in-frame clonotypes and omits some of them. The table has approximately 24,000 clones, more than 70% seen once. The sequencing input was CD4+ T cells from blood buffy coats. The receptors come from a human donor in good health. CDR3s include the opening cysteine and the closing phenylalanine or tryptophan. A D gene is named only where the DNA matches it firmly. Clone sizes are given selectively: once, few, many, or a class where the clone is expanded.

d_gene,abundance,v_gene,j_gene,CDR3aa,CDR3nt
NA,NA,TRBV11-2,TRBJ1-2,CASSLEGNYGYTF,TGTGCCAGCAGCTTAGAGGGTAACTATGGCTACACCTTC
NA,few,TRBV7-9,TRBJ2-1,CASSRTSNEQFF,TGTGCCAGCAGCCGTACTAGCAATGAGCAGTTCTTC
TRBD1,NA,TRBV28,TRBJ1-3,CASRRQGAGNTIYF,TGTGCCAGCAGACGACAGGGGGCTGGAAACACCATATATTTT
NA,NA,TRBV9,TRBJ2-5,CASSTNQETQYF,TGTGCCAGCAGCACCAACCAAGAGACCCAGTACTTC
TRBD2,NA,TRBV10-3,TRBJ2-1,CAISIYSGVDGNEQFF,TGTGCCATCAGCATATATAGCGGGGTAGATGGCAATGAGCAGTTCTTC
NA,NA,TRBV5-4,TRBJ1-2,CASSSPGNYGYTF,TGTGCCAGCAGCTCCCCGGGGAACTATGGCTACACCTTC
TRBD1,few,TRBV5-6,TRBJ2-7,CASSSDRERLRVSYEQYF,TGTGCCAGCAGCTCGGACAGGGAAAGGCTTCGAGTTTCCTACGAGCAGTACTTC
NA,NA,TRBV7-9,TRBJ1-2,CASSIDSNYGYTF,TGTGCCAGCAGCATCGACAGTAACTATGGCTACACCTTC
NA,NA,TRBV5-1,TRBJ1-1,CASSLVSQMNTEAFF,TGCGCCAGCAGCTTGGTTTCACAAATGAACACTGAAGCTTTCTTT
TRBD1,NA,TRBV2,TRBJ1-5,CASSAQGPYSNQPQHF,TGTGCCAGCAGTGCACAGGGGCCCTATAGCAATCAGCCCCAGCATTTT
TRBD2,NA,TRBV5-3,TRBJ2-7,CASSLGSGVSYEQYF,TGTGCCAGCAGCTTGGGTAGCGGGGTATCCTACGAGCAGTACTTC
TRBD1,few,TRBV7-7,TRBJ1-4,CASSLERVRTGGEKLFF,TGTGCTAGCAGCTTAGAAAGGGTAAGGACAGGGGGCGAAAAACTGTTTTTT
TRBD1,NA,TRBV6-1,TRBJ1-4,CASSEEGQGGEKLFF,TGTGCCAGCAGTGAGGAGGGACAGGGCGGAGAAAAACTGTTTTTT
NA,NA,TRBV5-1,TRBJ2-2,CASSLVFVGRTRNTGELFF,TGCGCCAGCAGCTTGGTTTTCGTTGGGAGGACTCGGAACACCGGGGAGCTGTTTTTT
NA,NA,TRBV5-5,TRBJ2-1,CASSAGASYNEQFF,TGTGCCAGCAGCGCAGGGGCGTCCTACAATGAGCAGTTCTTC
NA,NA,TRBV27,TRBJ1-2,CASSSDSTGSYGYTF,TGTGCCAGTTCTAGCGACAGCACCGGGAGCTATGGCTACACCTTC
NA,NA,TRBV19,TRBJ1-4,CASSDGGAWSNEKLFF,TGTGCCAGTAGTGATGGGGGGGCTTGGTCTAATGAAAAACTGTTTTTT
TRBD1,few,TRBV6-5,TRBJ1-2,CASRTSQGRGYTF,TGTGCCAGCAGGACCTCACAGGGGCGAGGCTACACCTTC